This T cell receptor beta chain was profiled in a study of T cell repertoires in cytomegalovirus infection. Study-level information: From public TCR beta signatures came an indication of both CMV infection and matching HLA type. Notes on the study in general: Clonotype analysis showed dominance of the ex vivo response by HLA-C-restricted CMV-specific TCR beta clonotypes. Cumulative frequency (of public TCR beta family members) identified carriers of CMV plus the relevant HLA.

Germline CDR1 reads LNHDA; CDR2 reads SQIVND (reference sequence). The J segment lost 0 bases and the V segment lost 1 base, leaving 3 bases of the junction unmatched. The CDR3 consists of 16 residues. MiXCR, applied by TCRdb to the reads, yields one record per CDR3 protein. The table has 400,000 to 550,000 distinct CDR3 sequences, 10% to 12% seen once; the top ten hold about a tenth. The table lists this clonotype with many counts. As yet, its antigen is unknown. The chain joins TRBV19 to TRBJ2-7; 10 bases agree with TRBD2. The clonotype originates from a human donor in good health (CMV status not recorded). Some clones in this sample may be carry-over from other donors' samples. What was sequenced was PBMCs. The CDR3: CASSIVAGGSSYEQYF. CDR3 sequence (DNA): TGTGCCAGTAGTATAGTAGCGGGGGGAAGCTCCTACGAGCAGTACTTC.